Following are 15 T cell receptor beta chains from one sample sequenced in a study of CXCR3-negative and CXCR3-positive naive CD8 T cells. Overall study results and limits: Higher TRB CDR3 hydrophobicity marked CXCR3-positive naive cells relative to CXCR3-negative naive cells.

Preparation of TRB cDNA libraries relied on 5' RACE carrying UMI labels. TCRdb reprocessed the 5' RACE reads; each CDR3 protein has one entry and no DNA is given. The sample holds tens of thousands of distinct CDR3 sequences. For these TCRs, the target antigens are not known. Sequencing was carried out using naive CXCR3+ CD8+ T cells from blood. Subset: CD45RO-CCR7+CD27+CD95- naive CD8+ T cells expressing CXCR3 (TNR3+). These receptors were collected from a human donor in good health. Some clones in this sample may be carry-over from other donors' samples.

J is TRBJ1-5 and V is TRBV28; the TCRdb call, TRBD1, lacks DNA for checking. Germline loops: CDR1 MDHEN, CDR2 SYDVKM. This CDR3 comprises 15 residues. The CDR3 protein is CASLNRGSLVQPQHF.

The chain has TRBV28 and TRBJ2-7. Germline values: CDR1 MDHEN, CDR2 SYDVKM. This CDR3 has 13 amino acids. The CDR3 spells CASRPGSSYEQYF.

The rearrangement uses TRBV28 and TRBJ2-1. The CDR3 has 15 amino acids. In germline, CDR1 is MDHEN, CDR2 SYDVKM. CDR3: CASSLPASSYNEQFF.

The chain employs TRBV29-1 and TRBJ2-7; no DNA is available, so the TRBD1 call from TCRdb remains unchecked. The CDR3 sequence is 13 residues long. Germline assignment: CDR1 SQVTM and CDR2 ANQGSEA. This chain's CDR3 is CSVTDPRGYEQYF.

The genes are TRBV12-3 or TRBV12-4 and TRBJ2-1; TCRdb lists TRBD1, though no DNA is available to test this call. CDR3 size: 11 residues. CDR3 residues: CASRRNRGQFF.

This chain joins TRBV9 and TRBJ1-2; without DNA, the TCRdb call of TRBD1 cannot be checked. CDR1 is SGDLS and CDR2 is YYNGEE in the germline V gene. The CDR3 is made up of 13 amino acids. The CDR3 here is CASSDTGDYGYTF.

The chain carries TRBV12-3 or TRBV12-4 and TRBJ2-7. The CDR3 has 15 amino acids. The CDR3 sequence is CASSPGLAISYEQYF.

The V gene is TRBV7-6, the J gene TRBJ2-7; as DNA is missing, the TRBD1 call by TCRdb cannot be tested. The CDR3 sequence is 15 residues long. Germline V gene lookup returns CDR1 SGHVS and CDR2 FNYEAQ. This CDR3 reads CASSSPQGGGDEQYF.

This chain uses TRBV5-1 with TRBJ2-2; the TRBD1 assignment by TCRdb is unverifiable without DNA. Per the germline V gene, CDR1 is SGHRS and CDR2 is YFSETQ. This CDR3 is built from 13 residues. The CDR3 is CASSLAGGEELFF. The full variable domain, with the rest looked up from reference TRBV5-1 and TRBJ2-2, is KAGVTQTPRYLIKTRGQQVTLSCSPISGHRSVSWYQQTPGQGLQFLFEYFSETQRNKGNFPGRFSGRQFSNSRSEMNVSTLELGDSALYLCASSLAGGEELFFGEGSRLTVL.

This chain connects TRBV7-7 to TRBJ2-2. Germline-derived CDR1 and CDR2 are SSHAT and FNYEAQ (reference sequence). CDR3 size: 15 residues. The CDR3 here is CASSFKASNTGELFF.

The rearrangement links TRBV6-5 to TRBJ2-2. CDR3 length equals 13 residues. The germline CDR1 and CDR2 sequences are MNHEY and SVGAGI. The CDR3 region is CATSMPYTGELFF.

The genes are TRBV3-1 and TRBJ2-3; the D gene TCRdb calls, TRBD2, cannot be checked with no DNA. Germline loops: CDR1 LGHDT, CDR2 YNNKEL (reference sequence). The CDR3 sequence is 15 residues long. This chain's CDR3 is CAAGTSGASTDTQYF.

This chain links TRBV9 with TRBJ1-6; TCRdb picks TRBD1, but there is no DNA to check that call. The germline gives CDR1 SGDLS, CDR2 YYNGEE. The CDR3 spans 19 residues. CDR3 sequence reads: CASSLPAESGGGVNSPLHF.

The rearrangement uses TRBV9 and TRBJ2-2. The CDR3 extends over 13 amino acids. Germline assignment: CDR1 SGDLS and CDR2 YYNGEE. The CDR3 reads CASSVGLGGELFF.

The chain combines TRBV11-1 with TRBJ2-1; the D gene TCRdb calls, TRBD2, cannot be checked with no DNA. The CDR3 consists of 14 residues. CDR1 and CDR2 (germline): SGHAT, FQDESV (reference sequence). The CDR3 sequence is CASSLAALPNEQFF. Complete variable domain (other parts from reference TRBV11-1 and TRBJ2-1): EAEVAQSPRYKITEKSQAVAFWCDPISGHATLYWYRQILGQGPELLVQFQDESVVDDSQLPKDRFSAERLKGVDSTLKIQPAELGDSAMYLCASSLAALPNEQFFGPGTRLTVL.